This TCR beta chain was profiled in a study of cytomegalovirus exposure and HLA in healthy donors. There are a few counts of this clone. PCR used 60 Vbeta primers and 13 Jbeta primers. Sequencing used immunoSEQ multiplex PCR; TCRdb keeps in-frame clones, though not all of them. The sample comprises about 250,000 clones, roughly 80% of which are singletons, and less than 0.4% rests with the top ten. Germline assignment: CDR1 LNHDA and CDR2 SQIVND (reference sequence). This CDR3 is 15 amino acids long. Unmatched junction bases numbered 8, after V lost 3 bases and J lost 9 bases. This sequence originates from a girl aged 2 to 9 in good health and CMV-seronegative. The rearrangement uses TRBV19 and TRBJ2-1; TRBD2 agrees at 10 bases. Sequenced: PBMCs. CDR3 sequence: CASSISAGGPLEQFF. The CDR3 nucleotides read TGTGCCAGTAGTATCTCAGCGGGAGGGCCGCTTGAGCAGTTCTTC.